The 29 T cell receptor beta chains listed next were all sequenced from one sample in a study of OX40 agonist ivuxolimab in advanced cancers. The method was immunoSEQ multiplex PCR; TCRdb's version includes in-frame clones alone and lacks a portion of them. The sample carries roughly 60,000 clones, approximately 84% recorded once. The sequences come from CD4+ or CD8+ T cells sorted from blood, collected in a trial of the OX40 agonist ivuxolimab. These TCRs come from an adult with an advanced solid tumor such as melanoma, head and neck, liver or kidney cancer.

This clone was seen just once. The V gene is TRBV9, the J gene TRBJ2-7, with D perhaps matching TRBD1 or TRBD2 (6 bases each). Trimming removed 0 bases at V and 2 bases at J, with 9 bases between. This CDR3 has 14 amino acids. Germline lookup yields CDR1 SGDLS and CDR2 YYNGEE. The CDR3 DNA is TGTGCCAGCAGCGTAGGCGGGACAACCTACGAGCAGTACTTC. This encodes CASSVGGTTYEQYF.

The chain's CDR3 is CAGQYYNSPLHF. The CDR3 bases are TGTGCCGGACAGTACTATAATTCACCCCTCCACTTT. The chain is built from TRBV30 and TRBJ1-6, with D maybe TRBD1 (6 bases). From germline, CDR1 is GTSNPN and CDR2 SVGIG (reference sequence). The CDR3 totals 12 residues. The V end lost 8 bases, the J end lost 3 bases, and 8 bases lay between the germline ends.

The chain employs TRBV27 and TRBJ1-3, with 8 bases fitting TRBD1. CDR1 is MNHEY and CDR2 is SMNVEV in the germline V gene (reference sequence). CDR3 length: 19 residues. The trim removed 5 bases at V and 4 bases at J, leaving 19 bases unmatched. The CDR3: CASSPRQGRPGPSGNTIYF. In nucleotides, the CDR3 is TGTGCCAGCAGTCCCCGACAGGGGCGCCCCGGTCCATCCGGAAACACCATATATTTT.

V is TRBV5-6 and J is TRBJ2-2, with unresolved D. This CDR3 is 15 amino acids long. The germline V and J ends were trimmed by 6 bases and 2 bases, with 14 bases remaining between them. Germline assignment: CDR1 SGHDT and CDR2 YYEEEE. CDR3 region: CASTPTALNTGELFF. CDR3 DNA: TGTGCCAGCACCCCCACGGCCCTAAACACCGGGGAGCTGTTTTTT.

V and J are TRBV29-1 and TRBJ2-5, with D perhaps matching TRBD2 (5 bases). Germline CDR1 reads SQVTM; CDR2 reads ANQGSEA. The CDR3 runs to 13 residues. V was shortened by 7 bases and J by 5 bases, with 17 bases between the two germline ends. The CDR3 nucleotides read TGCAGCGATATGGACTCACGAGGGGAGACCCAGTACTTC. Amino acids: CSDMDSRGETQYF.

The chain carries TRBV5-1 and TRBJ2-1; no clear D gene. Deletions cut 0 bases from V and 4 bases from J, with 8 bases between. This CDR3 has 14 amino acids. Germline V lookup: CDR1 SGHRS, CDR2 YFSETQ. This chain's CDR3 is CASSLDSVYNEQFF. In nucleotides, the CDR3 is TGCGCCAGCAGCTTGGACTCCGTATACAATGAGCAGTTCTTC.

This sequence joins TRBV29-1 and TRBJ2-7; D may correspond to TRBD1 or TRBD2 (5 bases each). Per the germline V gene, CDR1 is SQVTM and CDR2 is ANQGSEA. V dropped 0 bases and J dropped 9 bases, with 15 bases sitting between them. This CDR3 spans 13 amino acids. The CDR3 sequence is CSVEDPGPRAQYF. CDR3 bases: TGCAGCGTTGAAGACCCGGGACCTAGGGCGCAGTACTTC.

The V gene is TRBV15, the J gene TRBJ2-3; 7 bases map to TRBD2. Unmatched junction bases numbered 14, after V lost 6 bases and J lost 2 bases. Germline V lookup: CDR1 LNHNV, CDR2 YYDKDF (reference sequence). The CDR3 sequence is 17 residues long. Written as DNA, the CDR3 is TGTGCCACCAGTGGAGGAGCAGGGCGGGGGTACACAGATACGCAGTATTTT. Amino acids: CATSGGAGRGYTDTQYF.

This chain connects TRBV6-5 to TRBJ2-3; tentatively, D is TRBD2 (5 bases). Germline V lookup: CDR1 MNHEY, CDR2 SVGAGI. Trimming shortened V by 4 bases and J by 1 base, and 12 bases separated the two germline ends. The CDR3 has 15 amino acids. The CDR3 DNA is TGTGCCAGCAGTTTATCGGGATACCGCACAGATACGCAGTATTTT. Translated: CASSLSGYRTDTQYF.

Points on this clone: One end of the junction fails to match germline, which may point to a read error. This chain links TRBV7-7 with TRBJ2-5; D gene ambiguous. This CDR3 comprises 14 residues. Germline CDR1 SSHAT, CDR2 FNYEAQ (reference sequence). The DNA for the CDR3 is TGTGCTAGCAGCTTAGCCAGCACCCAAGAGACCCAGTACTTC. Translated, it gives CASSLASTQETQYF.

V is TRBV5-1 and J is TRBJ2-4; TRBD1 matches 8 bases. Germline values: CDR1 SGHRS, CDR2 YFSETQ. V trimming: 4 bases; J trimming: 1 base; junction bases outside the gene matches: 1. The CDR3 is made up of 14 amino acids. The DNA for the CDR3 is TGCGCCAGCAGCGGGGACAGGGCCAAAAACATTCAGTACTTC. Protein sequence: CASSGDRAKNIQYF.

This chain links TRBV7-2 with TRBJ2-5; the D is unclear. Per germline, CDR1 SGHTA and CDR2 FQGNSA. This CDR3 has 13 residues. The V and J ends lost 1 base and 1 base respectively, with 4 bases between them. The CDR3 reads CASSLGPQETQYF. CDR3 DNA: TGTGCCAGCAGCTTAGGACCCCAAGAGACCCAGTACTTC.

The chain links TRBV18 to TRBJ2-2, with 10 bases identical to TRBD2. Germline V gene lookup returns CDR1 KGHSH and CDR2 LQKENI. The V gene end was trimmed by 0 bases and the J gene end by 7 bases; junction bases not matched to a gene: 8. The CDR3 covers 17 residues. For the CDR3, the DNA is TGTGCCAGCTCACCACCGTATCTAGCGGGAGTTATCGGGGAGCTGTTTTTT. Its translation is CASSPPYLAGVIGELFF.

This clone has only a few counts. The chain employs TRBV27 and TRBJ2-5; D ambiguous. The CDR3 consists of 14 residues. V lost 4 bases and J 2 bases, leaving 11 bases between the germline ends. Germline V CDR1 and CDR2: MNHEY, SMNVEV (reference sequence). The CDR3 spells CASSSRVGQETQYF. The CDR3 nucleotides are TGTGCCAGCAGTTCACGGGTCGGGCAAGAGACCCAGTACTTC.

The CDR3 DNA sequence: TGTGCCAGCAGCCTTCTGCCCAACACAGATACGCAGTATTTT. Its translation: CASSLLPNTDTQYF. The chain joins TRBV7-3 to TRBJ2-3; D uncertain. Looked up from germline, CDR1 is SGHTA and CDR2 is FQGTGA. V was cut by 5 bases and J by 2 bases, with 11 bases left in between. The CDR3 totals 14 residues.

This chain connects TRBV11-1 to TRBJ2-1; no clear D gene. V lost 4 bases to trimming and J lost 6 bases, with 4 bases between them. Germline V lookup: CDR1 SGHAT, CDR2 FQDESV (reference sequence). CDR3 length equals 11 residues. As DNA, the CDR3 is TGTGCCAGCAGCTGGGGCAATGAGCAGTTCTTC. Amino acid sequence: CASSWGNEQFF.

The chain recombines TRBV2 with TRBJ2-7; the D gene is possibly TRBD1 (6 bases). Trimming cost V 8 bases and J 2 bases, with 16 bases left between them. Germline lookup yields CDR1 SNHLY and CDR2 FYNNEI. The CDR3 runs to 14 residues. The CDR3: CASLSDRSAYEQYF. CDR3 in DNA: TGTGCCAGCTTAAGCGACAGGAGCGCCTACGAGCAGTACTTC.

The gene calls are TRBV10-3 and TRBJ1-1; unclear D gene. The V end was cut by 2 bases, the J end by 0 bases, with 4 bases between. Germline V gene lookup returns CDR1 ENHRY and CDR2 SYGVKD. This CDR3 comprises 13 residues. The chain's CDR3 is CAISEGMNTEAFF. In DNA, the CDR3 is TGTGCCATCAGTGAGGGGATGAACACTGAAGCTTTCTTT.

The chain uses TRBV7-9 and TRBJ2-3, with D uncertain. The CDR3 has 15 amino acids. V lost 3 bases, J lost 6 bases, and 16 bases lay in between. In germline, CDR1 is SEHNR, CDR2 FQNEAQ (reference sequence). The CDR3 DNA reads TGTGCCAGCAGCTTTGGACCCAGGTTCGACGATACGCAGTATTTT. Its translation is CASSFGPRFDDTQYF. The full variable domain, its missing parts supplied by reference TRBV7-9 and TRBJ2-3, is DTGVSQNPRHKITKRGQNVTFRCDPISEHNRLYWYRQTLGQGPEFLTYFQNEAQLEKSRLLSDRFSAERPKGSFSTLEIQRTEQGDSAMYLCASSFGPRFDDTQYFGPGTRLTVL.

V is TRBV7-9 and J is TRBJ2-5; TRBD2 aligns across 7 bases. The trim removed 3 bases at V and 2 bases at J, leaving 3 bases unmatched. Germline CDR1 and CDR2: SEHNR and FQNEAQ (reference sequence). The CDR3 is 14 amino acids. CDR3 in amino acids: CASSLGLPQETQYF. As DNA, the CDR3 is TGTGCCAGCAGCTTGGGACTACCTCAAGAGACCCAGTACTTC. The full variable domain, its missing parts supplied by reference TRBV7-9 and TRBJ2-5, is DTGVSQNPRHKITKRGQNVTFRCDPISEHNRLYWYRQTLGQGPEFLTYFQNEAQLEKSRLLSDRFSAERPKGSFSTLEIQRTEQGDSAMYLCASSLGLPQETQYFGPGTRLLVL.

V usage is TRBV6-6 and J usage is TRBJ1-5; TRBD1 is a possible D gene (6 bases). The V gene's germline CDR1 is MNHNY and CDR2 SVGAGI (reference sequence). Trimming shortened V by 10 bases and J by 0 bases, and 13 bases separated the two germline ends. The CDR3 runs to 14 residues. DNA for the CDR3: TGTGCCACCAGGGGAGAGACTAGCAATCAGCCCCAGCATTTT. Translation: CATRGETSNQPQHF.

About this clone: Other DNA sequences in this specimen translate into the identical CDR3. V usage is TRBV6-5 and J usage is TRBJ2-5; tentatively, D is TRBD1 or TRBD2 (6 bases each). The CDR3 is made up of 14 amino acids. Germline V CDR1 and CDR2: MNHEY, SVGAGI. V dropped 6 bases and J dropped 2 bases, with 13 bases sitting between them. CDR3 in amino acids: CASSRGGSQETQYF. CDR3 DNA: TGTGCCAGCAGCCGAGGGGGGTCGCAAGAGACCCAGTACTTC.

The V gene is TRBV5-1, the J gene TRBJ2-7; 10 bases are shared with TRBD2. V trimming: 4 bases; J trimming: 7 bases; junction bases outside the gene matches: 11. From germline, CDR1 is SGHRS and CDR2 YFSETQ. CDR3 length: 15 residues. CDR3 loop: CASSLGGLANTEQYF. CDR3 DNA sequence: TGCGCCAGCAGCCTCGGGGGACTAGCGAATACGGAGCAGTACTTC.

This rearrangement joins TRBV7-8 to TRBJ2-2, with D tentatively TRBD2 (5 bases). The germline V gene encodes CDR1 SGHVS and CDR2 FQNEAQ. The CDR3 is 15 amino acids. Trimming stripped 1 base from V and 3 bases from J, with 9 bases between. The CDR3 sequence: CASSLVSGYTGELFF. CDR3 nucleotide sequence: TGTGCCAGCAGCTTAGTTTCGGGGTACACCGGGGAGCTGTTTTTT.

The V and J genes are TRBV7-2 and TRBJ1-5, with no clear D. The V end lost 5 bases, the J end lost 1 base, and 12 bases lay between the germline ends. The CDR3 totals 15 residues. Germline-derived CDR1 and CDR2 are SGHTA and FQGNSA. CDR3: CASSPTGGSNQPQHF. CDR3 sequence (DNA): TGTGCCAGCAGCCCCACGGGAGGAAGCAATCAGCCCCAGCATTTT.

CDR3 in amino acids: CASSMGNEQYF. In nucleotides, the CDR3 is TGTGCCAGTAGTATGGGGAACGAGCAGTACTTC. The rearrangement joins TRBV19 to TRBJ2-7; D gene ambiguous. Germline V CDR1 and CDR2: LNHDA, SQIVND (reference sequence). The CDR3 spans 11 residues. Trimming left V 3 bases short and J 5 bases short, with 5 bases between.

The CDR3 loop is CASSNPGQKNTEAFF. CDR3 coding DNA: TGTGCCAGCAGTAACCCGGGACAGAAGAACACTGAAGCTTTCTTT. The chain recombines TRBV6-6 with TRBJ1-1, with TRBD1 identical over 7 bases. Germline V lookup: CDR1 MNHNY, CDR2 SVGAGI (reference sequence). This CDR3 is built from 15 residues. The junction had 7 bases not matched to a gene; V was cut back by 5 bases and J by 1 base.

The chain is built from TRBV5-1 and TRBJ2-7, with 13 nucleotides matching TRBD2. The CDR3 extends over 15 amino acids. V lost 3 bases to trimming and J lost 1 base; unmatched junction nucleotides: 1. Germline-derived CDR1 and CDR2 are SGHRS and YFSETQ. CDR3 sequence reads: CASSWGLAGSYEQYF. CDR3 coding DNA: TGCGCCAGCAGCTGGGGACTAGCGGGGTCCTACGAGCAGTACTTC.

This clone was seen once. The J gene is TRBJ1-5, the V gene TRBV15; TRBD1 agrees at 7 bases. V was clipped by 0 bases and J by 6 bases; unmatched bases: 20. CDR1 LNHNV and CDR2 YYDKDF come from the germline V gene (reference sequence). This CDR3 has 20 amino acids. CDR3 coding DNA: TGTGCCACCAGCAGAGACGTATTTAACAGGGGAGAGATGGGAGGTCAGCCCCAGCATTTT. Its translation is CATSRDVFNRGEMGGQPQHF.